These 5 T cell receptor beta chains were all obtained from the same sample, sequenced in a study of beta chain features in type 1 diabetes. Their target antigens are unknown. The isolated RNA, all of it, was reverse transcribed, so expressed TCRB transcripts were what got sequenced. Assay used: immunoSEQ multiplex PCR; TCRdb lists only in-frame clones, some missing. The data hold 300,000 or so clones, with roughly 13% observed a single time. Regarding the study as a whole: Shorter TCRB CDR3s, moderately but significantly so, were found in Type 1 diabetes patients in all four CD4+ subsets.

Input material: naive CD4+ T cells from blood. The receptors come from a woman aged 18-29 years with type 1 diabetes.

This clone was observed a few times. The gene calls are TRBV19 and TRBJ2-2, with 8 bases aligning to TRBD1. The germline V gene encodes CDR1 LNHDA and CDR2 SQIVND (reference sequence). This CDR3 is 16 amino acids long. With V trimmed by 3 bases and J by 3 bases, 6 bases remained unmatched. CDR3 protein: CASSISRGLHTGELFF. Here the CDR3 DNA reads TGTGCCAGTAGTATCAGCAGGGGGCTGCACACCGGGGAGCTGTTTTTT.

This clone was picked up a small number of times. The J gene is TRBJ2-2, the V gene TRBV2, with D perhaps matching TRBD2 (5 bases). CDR1 and CDR2 (germline): SNHLY, FYNNEI. This CDR3 has 15 amino acids. V dropped 3 bases and J dropped 1 base, with 9 bases sitting between them. The CDR3 nucleotides read TGTGCCAGCAGTGACCGGGGTGGGAACACCGGGGAGCTGTTTTTT. Encoded protein: CASSDRGGNTGELFF.

This clone has only a few counts. This sequence joins TRBV28 and TRBJ2-2; TRBD1 matches at 10 bases. There are 16 residues in the CDR3. With 5 bases clipped from V and 6 bases from J, the junction kept 9 bases outside the gene matches. CDR1 and CDR2 from the germline V gene are MDHEN and SYDVKM. The CDR3 protein is CASSVGQGVLSGELFF. DNA of the CDR3: TGTGCCAGCAGTGTAGGACAGGGGGTTTTGTCCGGGGAGCTGTTTTTT.

This chain connects TRBV15 to TRBJ2-1, with D possibly TRBD2 on 6 matching bases. The CDR3 sequence is 18 residues long. Germline V lookup: CDR1 LNHNV, CDR2 YYDKDF (reference sequence). V was clipped by 0 bases and J by 0 bases, with 15 bases between them. Here the CDR3 reads CATSRDQTRYLSYNEQFF. CDR3 coding DNA: TGTGCCACCAGCAGAGATCAGACTAGATACCTCTCCTACAATGAGCAGTTCTTC. Combining the CDR3 with reference TRBV15 and TRBJ2-1 gives the whole variable domain DAMVIQNPRYQVTQFGKPVTLSCSQTLNHNVMYWYQQKSSQAPKLLFHYYDKDFNNEADTPDNFQSRRPNTSFCFLDIRSPGLGDTAMYLCATSRDQTRYLSYNEQFFGPGTRLTVL.

The chain employs TRBV5-4 and TRBJ2-2; D unclear. CDR1 and CDR2 from the germline V gene are SGHNT and YYREEE (reference sequence). V was pared by 4 bases and J by 8 bases, with 9 bases between. This CDR3 spans 12 amino acids. The chain's CDR3 is CASSPARGELFF. The CDR3 region has the DNA TGTGCCAGCAGCCCCGCTAGAGGGGAGCTGTTTTTT.